The 27 T cell receptor beta chains below were found in one sample sequenced in a study of blood T cell repertoires in COVID-19. Sequencing was performed with immunoSEQ multiplex PCR; in TCRdb, only in-frame clones are kept and a portion is missing. The table shows some 300,000 clones, with around four fifths occurring only once. Sequences were obtained from peripheral blood. The source of these receptors is a woman aged 50 to 60 with active or convalescent COVID-19.

A few counts support this clone. The chain uses TRBV5-4 and TRBJ1-5; 7 bases are a match to TRBD1. The CDR3 covers 14 residues. CDR1 SGHNT and CDR2 YYREEE come from the germline V gene (reference sequence). The V and J ends lost 5 bases and 4 bases, in that order; junction bases with no gene match: 6. In DNA, the CDR3 is TGTGCCAGCAGTTCCGACAGGGAGAATCAGCCCCAGCATTTT. The encoded protein is CASSSDRENQPQHF.

The rearrangement uses TRBV2 and TRBJ2-1; D is possibly TRBD2 (5 bases). This CDR3 spans 16 amino acids. The germline V and J ends were trimmed by 7 bases and 3 bases, with 19 bases remaining between them. From germline, CDR1 is SNHLY and CDR2 FYNNEI. CDR3 loop: CASNVRYGESYNEQFF. The CDR3 bases are TGTGCCAGCAACGTAAGGTACGGGGAAAGCTACAATGAGCAGTTCTTC.

This clone was seen a few times. The J gene is TRBJ2-3, the V gene TRBV6-6; perhaps TRBD1 as D (5 bases). The CDR3 consists of 15 residues. V was shortened by 7 bases and J by 5 bases, with 19 bases between the two germline ends. Germline V CDR1 and CDR2: MNHNY, SVGAGI (reference sequence). This CDR3 is CASTSVQAKGDTQYF. In DNA form, the CDR3 reads TGTGCCAGCACCTCGGTACAGGCCAAGGGAGATACGCAGTATTTT.

V is TRBV2 and J is TRBJ1-2; weak D call: TRBD1 (5 bases). Germline CDR1 reads SNHLY; CDR2 reads FYNNEI. The CDR3 covers 13 residues. Trimming removed 11 bases at V and 4 bases at J, with 17 bases between. The CDR3 region is CAGRPWGGYGYTF. CDR3 nucleotides: TGTGCCGGACGACCATGGGGGGGCTATGGCTACACCTTC. The full variable domain, with the rest looked up from reference TRBV2 and TRBJ1-2, is EPEVTQTPSHQVTQMGQEVILRCVPISNHLYFYWYRQILGQKVEFLVSFYNNEISEKSEIFDDQFSVERPDGSNFTLKIRSTKLEDSAMYFCAGRPWGGYGYTFGSGTRLTVV.

The chain employs TRBV7-9 and TRBJ2-1; TRBD2 aligns across 11 bases. In germline, CDR1 is SEHNR, CDR2 FQNEAQ (reference sequence). There are 17 residues in the CDR3. Trimming at V came to 4 bases and at J to 3 bases, leaving 8 bases not matched to a gene. The CDR3: CASSSSGLAEVYNEQFF. CDR3 nucleotides: TGTGCCAGCAGCTCCTCGGGACTAGCGGAGGTCTACAATGAGCAGTTCTTC.

The chain recombines TRBV6-1 with TRBJ1-5; D gene uncertain. There are 12 residues in the CDR3. The germline CDR1 and CDR2 sequences are MNHNS and SASEGT. V dropped 2 bases and J dropped 5 bases, with 4 bases sitting between them. The CDR3 is CASSEQDQPQHF. The CDR3 DNA follows: TGTGCCAGCAGTGAACAGGATCAGCCCCAGCATTTT.

The chain combines TRBV2 with TRBJ2-7, with 10 nucleotides matching TRBD2. J lost 3 bases, V lost 7 bases, and 12 bases had no gene match. This CDR3 is 16 amino acids long. Germline CDR1 and CDR2: SNHLY and FYNNEI. In nucleotides, the CDR3 is TGTGCCAGCACCCGAGCAGAAGCGGGAGGGAGCTACGAGCAGTACTTC. The encoded protein is CASTRAEAGGSYEQYF.

Of note for this clone: Other DNA sequences in this specimen translate into the identical CDR3. DNA of the CDR3: TGTGCCAGTAGCCGAGCGGGGGGCGAGCAGTACTTC. It encodes CASSRAGGEQYF. The V call is TRBV19, the J call TRBJ2-7; 9 bases are a match to TRBD2. The CDR3 sequence is 12 residues long. The trim removed 6 bases at V and 6 bases at J, leaving 3 bases unmatched. Germline V CDR1 and CDR2: LNHDA, SQIVND (reference sequence). Using reference TRBV19 and TRBJ2-7 for the parts outside the CDR3, the full variable domain is DGGITQSPKYLFRKEGQNVTLSCEQNLNHDAMYWYRQDPGQGLRLIYYSQIVNDFQKGDIAEGYSVSREKKESFPLTVTSAQKNPTAFYLCASSRAGGEQYFGPGTRLTVT.

This clone came up a few times. The chain joins TRBV7-3 to TRBJ2-3; 10 bases align to TRBD1. The V segment lost 5 bases and the J segment 10 bases; nucleotides outside the gene matches: 3. Germline V gene sequence: CDR1 SGHTA, CDR2 FQGTGA. This CDR3 comprises 12 residues. The chain's CDR3 is CASSPGQGAQYF. CDR3 DNA sequence: TGTGCCAGCAGCCCCGGACAGGGGGCGCAGTATTTT. The whole variable domain, remainder taken from reference TRBV7-3 and TRBJ2-3, is GAGVSQTPSNKVTEKGKYVELRCDPISGHTALYWYRQSLGQGPEFLIYFQGTGAADDSGLPNDRFFAVRPEGSVSTLKIQRTERGDSAVYLCASSPGQGAQYFGPGTRLTVL.

This clone was seen a single time. The CDR3 loop reads CASSRLQGQGGQPQHF. DNA for the CDR3: TGTGCCAGCAGTCGACTCCAGGGACAGGGTGGCCAGCCCCAGCATTTT. The chain recombines TRBV28 with TRBJ1-5; 9 bases line up with TRBD1. The CDR3 sequence is 16 residues long. Germline V lookup: CDR1 MDHEN, CDR2 SYDVKM. After removal of 5 bases from V and 7 bases from J, the junction contained 12 bases not matched to a gene.

The chain combines TRBV10-2 with TRBJ1-2; D is ambiguous. V lost 3 bases to trimming and J lost 5 bases, with 10 bases between them. CDR1 WSHSY and CDR2 SAAADI come from the germline V gene. This CDR3 region has 13 residues. CDR3 loop: CASSEGGLYGYTF. The CDR3 nucleotides are TGCGCCAGCAGTGAAGGAGGGCTGTATGGCTACACCTTC.

The genes are TRBV28 and TRBJ1-1; 9 bases align to TRBD1. Per germline, CDR1 MDHEN and CDR2 SYDVKM. The CDR3 sequence is 15 residues long. J lost 4 bases, V lost 4 bases, and 7 bases had no gene match. This chain's CDR3 is CASSSQGARGTEAFF. CDR3 nucleotide sequence: TGTGCCAGCAGTTCACAGGGGGCTCGAGGCACTGAAGCTTTCTTT.

The genes are TRBV7-8 and TRBJ1-2; no firm D call. V lost 1 base to trimming and J lost 6 bases, with 6 bases between them. CDR1 is SGHVS and CDR2 is FQNEAQ in the germline V gene. The CDR3 is 12 amino acids. DNA of the CDR3: TGTGCCAGCAGCTTAGGACGGGATGGCTACACCTTC. Its protein product is CASSLGRDGYTF.

This chain joins TRBV10-3 and TRBJ2-1; TRBD1 matches 10 bases. This CDR3 is built from 15 residues. Per germline, CDR1 ENHRY and CDR2 SYGVKD. V was clipped by 7 bases and J by 8 bases; unmatched bases: 11. CDR3 in amino acids: CAITPGQGDNDEQFF. The CDR3 nucleotides are TGTGCCATCACACCCGGACAGGGGGATAACGATGAGCAGTTCTTC.

Notes on this clone: The identical CDR3 is also encoded by other nucleotide sequences in the sample. This sequence joins TRBV28 and TRBJ2-3; TRBD1 might be the D (6 bases). Germline lookup yields CDR1 MDHEN and CDR2 SYDVKM. CDR3 length equals 16 residues. V lost 6 bases and J 2 bases, leaving 18 bases between the germline ends. The CDR3 loop is CASSQLQGPYTDTQYF. Here the CDR3 DNA reads TGTGCCAGCAGCCAACTACAGGGTCCATACACAGATACGCAGTATTTT.

The chain links TRBV28 to TRBJ2-5; the match to TRBD2 covers 7 bases. This CDR3 is 13 amino acids long. Germline V lookup: CDR1 MDHEN, CDR2 SYDVKM. The trim removed 6 bases at V and 2 bases at J, leaving 3 bases unmatched. CDR3 nucleotide sequence: TGTGCCAGCAGCTCGGGGGGACAAGAGACCCAGTACTTC. Protein sequence: CASSSGGQETQYF.

This sequence joins TRBV7-2 and TRBJ2-5, with TRBD1 identical over 11 bases. Germline loops: CDR1 SGHTA, CDR2 FQGNSA. V dropped 1 base and J dropped 1; count of bases not matched to a gene: 2. This CDR3 spans 16 amino acids. The CDR3 region is CASSLVGQGAQETQYF. The CDR3 nucleotides read TGTGCCAGCAGCTTAGTCGGACAGGGGGCCCAAGAGACCCAGTACTTC.

The CDR3 spells CASSPHSGQGLGNQPQHF. CDR3 DNA: TGTGCCAGCAGCCCCCATTCAGGACAGGGTTTGGGTAATCAGCCCCAGCATTTT. The gene calls are TRBV7-6 and TRBJ1-5; 8 nucleotides line up with TRBD1. Germline V lookup: CDR1 SGHVS, CDR2 FNYEAQ. The V and J ends lost 5 bases and 4 bases, in that order; junction bases with no gene match: 16. This CDR3 spans 18 amino acids. The variable domain in full, with the rest retrieved from reference TRBV7-6 and TRBJ1-5, is GAGVSQSPRYKVTKRGQDVALRCDPISGHVSLYWYRQALGQGPEFLTYFNYEAQQDKSGLPNDRFSAERPEGSISTLTIQRTEQRDSAMYRCASSPHSGQGLGNQPQHFGDGTRLSIL.

The genes are TRBV24-1 and TRBJ1-1, with D possibly being TRBD1 (5 bases). In germline, CDR1 is KGHDR, CDR2 SFDVKD. This CDR3 has 15 amino acids. The germline V and J ends were trimmed by 3 bases and 8 bases, with 18 bases remaining between them. The CDR3 sequence is CATSDRAASSGEAFF. CDR3 sequence (DNA): TGTGCCACCAGTGATCGTGCAGCCTCGTCAGGGGAAGCTTTCTTT.

The chain joins TRBV6-4 to TRBJ2-1; 10 bases align to TRBD2. The CDR3 consists of 18 residues. Per the germline V gene, CDR1 is MRHNA and CDR2 is SNTAGT. After removal of 7 bases from V and 2 bases from J, the junction contained 14 bases not matched to a gene. The CDR3 protein is CASNKAGGPFMAYNEQFF. The DNA for the CDR3 is TGTGCCAGCAACAAAGCGGGAGGGCCCTTTATGGCCTACAATGAGCAGTTCTTC.

This sequence joins TRBV27 and TRBJ2-2; perhaps TRBD1 as D (6 bases). The CDR3 has 16 residues. Trimming stripped 4 bases from V and 7 bases from J, with 19 bases between. CDR1 and CDR2 (germline): MNHEY, SMNVEV (reference sequence). The CDR3 here is CASSSQGYERVGELFF. CDR3 DNA sequence: TGTGCCAGCAGTTCGCAGGGGTATGAACGGGTCGGGGAGCTGTTTTTT.

The chain recombines TRBV19 with TRBJ2-3; D gene ambiguous. CDR1 LNHDA and CDR2 SQIVND come from the germline V gene (reference sequence). Trimming stripped 2 bases from V and 6 bases from J, with 15 bases between. The CDR3 runs to 15 residues. The CDR3 sequence: CASSISGGWSDTQYF. For the CDR3, the DNA is TGTGCCAGTAGTATATCCGGCGGATGGTCCGATACGCAGTATTTT.

This clone came up a few times. Additional DNA sequences in this sample encode the identical CDR3. J is TRBJ2-5 and V is TRBV5-1; D is perhaps TRBD2 (5 bases). Per the germline V gene, CDR1 is SGHRS and CDR2 is YFSETQ. CDR3 length equals 14 residues. Deletions cut 0 bases from V and 5 bases from J, with 11 bases between. The CDR3 region is CASSLGGIRETQYF. The CDR3 nucleotides read TGCGCCAGCAGCTTGGGAGGGATCCGGGAGACCCAGTACTTC.

This sequence joins TRBV18 and TRBJ1-2; 10 nucleotides line up with TRBD1. The CDR3 is 14 amino acids. J gave up 5 bases and V 5 bases, and 5 bases lay outside the gene matches. The germline V gene encodes CDR1 KGHSH and CDR2 LQKENI. The CDR3 nucleotides read TGTGCCAGCTCAGCAGGGACAGGGGCGTATGGCTACACCTTC. It translates to CASSAGTGAYGYTF.

V and J are TRBV28 and TRBJ1-3; tentatively, D is TRBD1 (5 bases). Germline CDR1 MDHEN, CDR2 SYDVKM. The CDR3 is 14 amino acids. Trimming pared 5 bases from V and 2 bases from J, leaving 10 bases between. CDR3 DNA: TGTGCCAGCAGTCCTCAGACAGCTGGAAACACCATATATTTT. Translating it yields CASSPQTAGNTIYF.

The chain links TRBV24-1 to TRBJ2-5, with TRBD2 matching over 9 bases. The CDR3 is made up of 16 amino acids. Germline values: CDR1 KGHDR, CDR2 SFDVKD. The V gene end was trimmed by 0 bases and the J gene end by 5 bases; junction bases not matched to a gene: 6. The CDR3 region is CATSDLGAGGTETQYF. Here the CDR3 DNA reads TGTGCCACCAGTGATTTGGGGGCGGGAGGGACGGAGACCCAGTACTTC.

The V call is TRBV5-4, the J call TRBJ2-5, with D possibly being TRBD2 (5 bases). Per germline, CDR1 SGHNT and CDR2 YYREEE (reference sequence). V lost 5 bases, J lost 4 bases, and 15 bases lay in between. The CDR3 is 14 amino acids. The CDR3, as DNA: TGTGCCAGCAGTCACGGGCGGGTTCCAGAGACCCAGTACTTC. Its protein is CASSHGRVPETQYF.